These T cell receptor beta chains were read from a single sample in a study of blood T cell repertoires in COVID-19. Here immunoSEQ multiplex PCR was the method, and the copy in TCRdb shows in-frame clones only, minus some. Of over 200,000 clones detected, roughly 92% appear once; the ten largest clones hold over 0.75%. The sample taken for sequencing was peripheral blood. All receptors come from a man in his 60s with COVID-19, enrolled during active disease. CDR3s include the opening cysteine and the closing phenylalanine or tryptophan. A D gene is named only where the DNA matches it firmly. The size of a clone is reported for some rows only, either as once, few or many, or as a class for expanded clones.

d_gene	v_gene	j_gene	abundance	CDR3nt	CDR3aa
NA	TRBV30	TRBJ2-2	NA	TGTGCCTGGAGTTTTCGGGTCGACGGGGAGCTGTTTTTT	CAWSFRVDGELFF
NA	TRBV11-2	TRBJ2-2	NA	TGTGCCAGCAGCTTAGGAGGGGGTCGAACCGGGGAGCTGTTTTTT	CASSLGGGRTGELFF
NA	TRBV7-8	TRBJ1-1	NA	TGTGCCAGCAGCACCCGGACACGGAACACTGAAGCTTTCTTT	CASSTRTRNTEAFF
TRBD1	TRBV10-3	TRBJ1-2	NA	TGTGCCATCAGTGACTACAGGGGGCGAGACTATGGCTACACCTTC	CAISDYRGRDYGYTF
NA	TRBV21-1	TRBJ2-7	NA	TGTGCCAGCAGCAACCCTCAGGAGGCAAAGCAGTACTTC	CASSNPQEAKQYF
TRBD1	TRBV18	TRBJ2-2	NA	TGTGCCAGCTCACTGGCACAGGGGCGACCGAACACCGGGGAGCTGTTTTTT	CASSLAQGRPNTGELFF
NA	TRBV5-1	TRBJ2-7	NA	TGCGCCAGCAGCTTGGTAGCCCTCCGCGAGCAGTACTTC	CASSLVALREQYF
NA	TRBV19	TRBJ1-3	NA	TGTGCCAGTAGCCCGGTCAGCGGCGGACTCACCTCTGGAAACACCATATATTTT	CASSPVSGGLTSGNTIYF
TRBD2	TRBV6-6	TRBJ2-5	NA	TGTGCCAGCAGTCAGCCGGGAGGACCCACGGAGACCCAGTACTTC	CASSQPGGPTETQYF
NA	TRBV28	TRBJ1-1	NA	TGTGCCAGCACCCACGCCCCGAGCACTGAAGCTTTCTTT	CASTHAPSTEAFF
TRBD1	TRBV19	TRBJ1-1	once	TGTGCCAGTAGTAGACAGGGGCCTCAGGTTGAAGCTTTCTTT	CASSRQGPQVEAFF
NA	TRBV3-1/TRBV3-2	TRBJ2-3	NA	TGTGCCAGCAGCCACGTTAAGGCGGGGACAGATACGCAGTATTTT	CASSHVKAGTDTQYF
NA	TRBV4-1	TRBJ1-2	NA	TGCGCCAGCAGCCTGCAGGGTGACTATGGCTACACCTTC	CASSLQGDYGYTF
NA	TRBV28	TRBJ1-5	NA	TGTGCCAGCATCTCCCGGGAACAGCCCCAGCATTTT	CASISREQPQHF
NA	TRBV6-5	TRBJ1-1	NA	TGTGCCAGCAGTTATCAACCCTCGGGTGTAAACACTGAAGCTTTCTTT	CASSYQPSGVNTEAFF
NA	TRBV30	TRBJ2-2	once	TGTGCCTGGAATACCGACTATAACACCGGGGAGCTGTTTTTT	CAWNTDYNTGELFF
NA	TRBV19	TRBJ1-5	once	TGTGCCAGTAGTATAGAGGCGGGAAGATACAATCAGCCCCAGCATTTT	CASSIEAGRYNQPQHF
TRBD1	TRBV5-4	TRBJ1-2	NA	TGTGCCAGCAGCCAAAGCAGGGGGCTTGGAGTGATTACTAACTATGGCTACACCTTC	CASSQSRGLGVITNYGYTF
NA	TRBV10-3	TRBJ1-4	NA	TGTGCCATCAGTGAGTCCTCTATTGAAAAACTGTTTTTT	CAISESSIEKLFF
NA	TRBV5-8	TRBJ1-5	NA	TGTGCCAGCAGCTTGTCCGCAGGACAGATCAATCTGGCCCAGCATTTT	CASSLSAGQINLAQHF
TRBD2	TRBV19	TRBJ2-7	NA	TGTGCCAGTAGTATAAGCGGGAACTCCTACGAGCAGTACTTC	CASSISGNSYEQYF
NA	TRBV27	TRBJ2-7	NA	TGTGCCAGCAGTCCCCTGACGGACACCGCCTACGAGCAGTACTTC	CASSPLTDTAYEQYF
TRBD2	TRBV11-3	TRBJ2-2	NA	TGTGCCAGCAGCTTACATACTAGCGGAGTGAACACCGGGGAGCTGTTTTTT	CASSLHTSGVNTGELFF
TRBD1	TRBV10-2	TRBJ2-7	NA	TGCGCCAGCAGGCCAGAACCGGGACAGGGGAGGCACGAGCAGTACTTC	CASRPEPGQGRHEQYF
TRBD2	TRBV7-8	TRBJ2-7	few	TGTGCCAGCAGCTCCGGGACTAGCGGAACAAGTTCCTACGAGCAGTACTTC	CASSSGTSGTSSYEQYF
TRBD2	TRBV11-3	TRBJ2-7	NA	TGTGCCAGCAGCTTAGGGGGGGGAAGCTCCTACGAGCAGTACTTC	CASSLGGGSSYEQYF
TRBD2	TRBV5-4	TRBJ2-2	NA	TGTGCCAGCAGCTTGGAGGGACTAGCGAACACCGGGGAGCTGTTTTTT	CASSLEGLANTGELFF
NA	TRBV29-1	TRBJ2-5	NA	TGCAGCGTTGGCAGGGGTGCAGAGACCCAGTACTTC	CSVGRGAETQYF
TRBD2	TRBV27	TRBJ2-7	NA	TGTGCCAGCAGTTCCAGGACTAGCGGGAGGGCGCAGTACTTC	CASSSRTSGRAQYF
TRBD1	TRBV27	TRBJ1-1	NA	TGTGCCAGCAATCCACAGGGGGCGCGAACTGAAGCTTTCTTT	CASNPQGARTEAFF
NA	TRBV28	TRBJ1-2	NA	TGTGCCAGCAGCCCCGGGCTCCGGACAGTGTGGTCCTTC	CASSPGLRTVWSF
TRBD1	TRBV7-8	TRBJ2-7	NA	TGTGCCAGCAGCTTAAACCAGGGGGCAAGGGGCGAGCAGTACTTC	CASSLNQGARGEQYF
TRBD1	TRBV28	TRBJ2-7	NA	TGTGCCAGCAGATCCCTCGGACAGGGAGCCTACGAGCAGTACTTC	CASRSLGQGAYEQYF
NA	TRBV6-6	TRBJ1-2	NA	TGTGCCAGCAGCCGCGGTGCCGGGATCCGAGGCTATGGCTACACCTTC	CASSRGAGIRGYGYTF
TRBD1	TRBV19	TRBJ1-1	NA	TGTGCCAGTAGTGGACAGGGGAACACTGAAGCTTTCTTT	CASSGQGNTEAFF
NA	TRBV6-5	TRBJ2-5	NA	TGTGCCAGCAGTTACGGTCGGGGACTCCAACAAGAGACCCAGTACTTC	CASSYGRGLQQETQYF
TRBD1	TRBV5-1	TRBJ2-7	NA	TGCGCCAGCAGCTGGGACAGGCCGGCCTACGAGCAGTACTTC	CASSWDRPAYEQYF